The 21 T cell receptor beta chains listed next were all sequenced from one sample in a study of CD8 T cells in Susac syndrome. Reverse transcription of about 0.45 to 1 ug RNA used random hexamers. TCRdb recomputed calls from the immunoSEQ multiplex PCR reads with MiXCR, one row per CDR3 protein. The sample consists of approximately 110,000 distinct CDR3 sequences, 90% to 95% of them appearing once. The sequencing input was CD4+ T cells from PBMCs. These receptor sequences come from a human donor in good health.

This clonotype was found a few times. The genes are TRBV20-1 and TRBJ2-7, with 10 nucleotides matching TRBD1. Germline CDR1 reads DFQATT; CDR2 reads SNEGSKA (reference sequence). CDR3 length: 13 amino acids. V lost 5 bases to trimming and J lost 5 bases; unmatched junction nucleotides: 6. The CDR3 nucleotides are TGCAGTGCTGCCCGGGACAGGGGCGACGAGCAGTACTTC. This codes for CSAARDRGDEQYF.

This clonotype was observed once. V usage is TRBV30 and J usage is TRBJ1-1, with D possibly being TRBD1 (5 bases). V lost 3 bases and J 0 bases, leaving 8 bases between the germline ends. The CDR3 totals 13 residues. CDR1 and CDR2 from the germline V gene are GTSNPN and SVGIG (reference sequence). The CDR3 DNA reads TGTGCCTGGAGGAGGGGCATGAACACTGAAGCTTTCTTT. It encodes CAWRRGMNTEAFF.

The chain combines TRBV5-1 with TRBJ1-2; 8 nucleotides match TRBD1. Looked up from germline, CDR1 is SGHRS and CDR2 is YFSETQ. This CDR3 comprises 14 residues. Germline trimming cut 2 bases from V and 2 bases from J; bases unmatched to any gene: 2. The CDR3 protein is CASSFRTGNYGYTF. The CDR3 DNA reads as TGCGCCAGCAGCTTCCGGACAGGGAACTATGGCTACACCTTC.

V gene TRBV20-1 combines with J gene TRBJ2-3, with a possible D match to TRBD2 (5 bases). CDR1 DFQATT and CDR2 SNEGSKA come from the germline V gene (reference sequence). CDR3 length: 13 residues. The V and J ends lost 3 bases and 0 bases respectively, with 7 bases between them. CDR3 in amino acids: CSASAGSTDTQYF. CDR3 nucleotides: TGCAGTGCTAGCGCGGGTAGCACAGATACGCAGTATTTT.

The V gene is TRBV5-1, the J gene TRBJ2-7; the match to TRBD1 covers 8 bases. Unmatched junction bases numbered 4, after V lost 5 bases and J lost 3 bases. Germline assignment: CDR1 SGHRS and CDR2 YFSETQ. CDR3 length: 13 amino acids. The CDR3 is CASRTGEIYEQYF. CDR3 nucleotide sequence: TGCGCCAGCAGGACAGGGGAAATCTACGAGCAGTACTTC.

The chain joins TRBV14 to TRBJ1-1; D is undetermined. V was pared by 3 bases and J by 0 bases, with 14 bases between. Germline V CDR1 and CDR2: SGHDN, FVKESK. The CDR3 runs to 16 residues. DNA of the CDR3: TGTGCCAGCAGCCAGACGGGATGGAGTTTGAACACTGAAGCTTTCTTT. It translates to CASSQTGWSLNTEAFF.

The chain couples TRBV29-1 to TRBJ1-2; 9 bases fit TRBD1. The CDR3 has 15 residues. V dropped 4 bases and J dropped 8; count of bases not matched to a gene: 14. Per germline, CDR1 SQVTM and CDR2 ANQGSEA. The CDR3, as DNA: TGCAGCGTTGCCGATATGACAGGGGGGATTAAAGGCTACACCTTC. It encodes CSVADMTGGIKGYTF.

V is TRBV5-1 and J is TRBJ1-5; maybe TRBD1 (6 bases). V was shortened by 4 bases and J by 0 bases, with 11 bases between the two germline ends. CDR3 length: 15 residues. Germline CDR1 SGHRS, CDR2 YFSETQ. The CDR3 DNA sequence: TGCGCCAGCAGCCAGGGGACAAATAGCAATCAGCCCCAGCATTTT. It translates to CASSQGTNSNQPQHF.

This clonotype has only a few counts. This chain connects TRBV18 to TRBJ1-2; no reliable D call. V lost 3 bases and J 0 bases, leaving 11 bases between the germline ends. CDR1 and CDR2 (germline): KGHSH, LQKENI. The CDR3 loop spans 15 amino acids. The CDR3 loop reads CASSPSKASNYGYTF. The CDR3 bases are TGTGCCAGCTCACCCTCGAAGGCCTCTAACTATGGCTACACCTTC.

The chain has TRBV20-1 and TRBJ2-2; D is perhaps TRBD2 (6 bases). Trimming removed 4 bases from V and 1 base from J, with 10 bases in between. Germline CDR1 reads DFQATT; CDR2 reads SNEGSKA (reference sequence). The CDR3 sequence is 14 residues long. The chain's CDR3 is CSATRRGNTGELFF. The CDR3, as DNA: TGCAGTGCTACCCGGAGGGGGAACACCGGGGAGCTGTTTTTT.

This chain links TRBV7-2 with TRBJ1-1, with 8 nucleotides matching TRBD1. V trimming: 4 bases; J trimming: 11 bases; junction bases outside the gene matches: 6. The CDR3 runs 12 residues. CDR1 and CDR2 (germline): SGHTA, FQGNSA. The chain's CDR3 is CASSYSDRDAFF. Here the CDR3 DNA reads TGTGCCAGCAGCTACTCGGACAGGGACGCTTTCTTT.

This chain uses TRBV9 with TRBJ2-1, with 14 bases aligning to TRBD2. V lost 3 bases and J lost 8; bases outside the gene matches: 10. CDR3 length equals 17 residues. Germline CDR1 and CDR2: SGDLS and YYNGEE. Here the CDR3 reads CASSASGTSGSKDEQFF. The CDR3 DNA reads TGTGCCAGCAGCGCCTCCGGGACTAGCGGGAGTAAGGATGAGCAGTTCTTC.

Written as DNA, the CDR3 is TGCAGCGCGGGGGACGGATCCTTGGGGAAACTGTTTTTT. As protein: CSAGDGSLGKLFF. The rearrangement uses TRBV29-1 and TRBJ1-4; maybe TRBD1 (5 bases). Germline assignment: CDR1 SQVTM and CDR2 ANQGSEA. This CDR3 spans 13 amino acids. The germline V and J ends were trimmed by 7 bases and 11 bases, with 20 bases remaining between them.

The chain recombines TRBV20-1 with TRBJ1-1, with 7 bases lining up with TRBD1. This CDR3 region has 14 residues. Germline V gene sequence: CDR1 DFQATT, CDR2 SNEGSKA (reference sequence). V shed 4 bases and J 2 bases; nucleotides not matched to a gene: 7. CDR3 in DNA: TGCAGTGCTATCCGGGACAGTGAAAACACTGAAGCTTTCTTT. This codes for CSAIRDSENTEAFF.

The chain uses TRBV3-1 and TRBJ2-1; TRBD1 matches 7 bases. This CDR3 contains 12 residues. In germline, CDR1 is LGHDT, CDR2 YNNKEL (reference sequence). V lost 1 base and J lost 10; bases outside the gene matches: 1. CDR3 nucleotides: TGTGCCAGCAGCCAAGGCAGGGGGGAGCAGTTCTTC. This sequence encodes CASSQGRGEQFF.

The V gene is TRBV7-2, the J gene TRBJ2-5; no firm D call. Germline CDR1 is SGHTA and CDR2 is FQGNSA. V dropped 5 bases and J dropped 6 bases, with 4 bases sitting between them. There are 10 residues in the CDR3. The CDR3 loop is CASSRQTQYF. The CDR3 bases are TGTGCCAGCAGCCGCCAGACCCAGTACTTC.

The CDR3 nucleotides are TGTGCCAGCAGCCGCGTTCCGGGAGGAATAACAGATACGCAGTATTTT. Protein product: CASSRVPGGITDTQYF. This chain uses TRBV3-1 with TRBJ2-3, with 7 bases that match TRBD2. CDR3 size: 16 residues. V was pared by 4 bases and J by 3 bases, with 10 bases of the junction left unmatched. Germline-derived CDR1 and CDR2 are LGHDT and YNNKEL (reference sequence).

The V call is TRBV6-2 or TRBV6-3, the J call TRBJ1-5, with D perhaps matching TRBD1 (6 bases). The CDR3 runs 13 residues. Per germline, CDR1 MNHEY and CDR2 SVGEGT. With 4 bases removed from V and 4 bases from J, the gap between germline ends came to 8 bases. CDR3 amino acids: CASSSDRNQPQHF. CDR3 DNA: TGTGCCAGCAGTTCTGACAGGAATCAGCCCCAGCATTTT.

V gene TRBV18 combines with J gene TRBJ1-2; a weak D match, TRBD1 (6 bases). V lost 0 bases and J lost 9, with 17 bases in between. This CDR3 is 15 amino acids long. Germline V gene lookup returns CDR1 KGHSH and CDR2 LQKENI. In DNA, the CDR3 is TGTGCCAGCTCACCACCTATTGACAGGCCCGATCGCTACACCTTC. Its translation is CASSPPIDRPDRYTF.

This clonotype has just one count. The chain is built from TRBV7-2 and TRBJ1-2; tentatively, D is TRBD1 (5 bases). Trimming took off 5 bases at V and 6 bases at J, with 19 bases between the two ends. The CDR3 loop spans 15 amino acids. Germline assignment: CDR1 SGHTA and CDR2 FQGNSA. CDR3 DNA: TGTGCCAGCAGCACTTACCAGGGCGGAGGGGATGGCTACACCTTC. Translating gives CASSTYQGGGDGYTF.

This chain joins TRBV29-1 and TRBJ2-7, with D possibly TRBD2 on 6 matching bases. Germline V CDR1 and CDR2: SQVTM, ANQGSEA. V gave up 1 base and J gave up 5 bases, with 15 bases separating them. The CDR3 consists of 14 residues. CDR3 DNA sequence: TGCAGCGTTGAAGTTGCGGGGTGGAGGGACGAGCAGTACTTC. Amino acids: CSVEVAGWRDEQYF.